Presented here are 32 T cell receptor beta chains from one specimen sequenced in a study of OX40 agonist ivuxolimab in advanced cancers. TCRdb's table, derived via immunoSEQ multiplex PCR, lists solely in-frame clones and lacks some. The table records about 69,000 clones, approximately 93% of them present only once. Specimen: CD4+ or CD8+ T cells sorted from blood, collected in a trial of the OX40 agonist ivuxolimab. These receptor sequences come from an adult with an advanced solid tumor such as melanoma, head and neck, liver or kidney cancer.

CDR3 nucleotide sequence: TGTGCCAGCAGTTTCAATTTCCCCACAGATACGCAGTATTTT. It is translated as CASSFNFPTDTQYF. The chain combines TRBV27 with TRBJ2-3; unclear D gene. CDR3 length equals 14 residues. The germline CDR1 and CDR2 sequences are MNHEY and SMNVEV (reference sequence). The V gene lost 3 bases and the J gene lost 2 bases, with 9 bases spanning the gap.

This sequence joins TRBV19 and TRBJ2-1; 12 positions agree with TRBD1. Germline CDR1 reads LNHDA; CDR2 reads SQIVND (reference sequence). The CDR3 has 15 residues. V lost 6 bases and J lost 5; bases outside the gene matches: 5. CDR3 amino acids: CASSAGTGGHNEQFF. CDR3 bases: TGTGCCAGTAGCGCCGGGACAGGGGGCCACAATGAGCAGTTCTTC.

The genes are TRBV7-2 and TRBJ2-1; 7 bases agree with TRBD2. V lost 1 base and J lost 4; bases outside the gene matches: 4. CDR3 length: 15 amino acids. Germline-derived CDR1 and CDR2 are SGHTA and FQGNSA. The CDR3 here is CASSLGAGKYNEQFF. The CDR3 nucleotides read TGTGCCAGCAGCTTAGGAGCGGGGAAATACAATGAGCAGTTCTTC.

The chain employs TRBV13 and TRBJ1-1; tentatively, D is TRBD1 (6 bases). CDR1 is PRHDT and CDR2 is FYEKMQ in the germline V gene (reference sequence). This CDR3 contains 14 residues. V lost 5 bases and J 0 bases, leaving 10 bases between the germline ends. The CDR3, as DNA: TGTGCCAGCAGCAAAACAGGGATGAACACTGAAGCTTTCTTT. This codes for CASSKTGMNTEAFF.

The chain employs TRBV6-1 and TRBJ2-7; the match to TRBD2 covers 11 bases. Looked up from germline, CDR1 is MNHNS and CDR2 is SASEGT. With V trimmed by 0 bases and J by 0 bases, 10 bases remained unmatched. The CDR3 runs to 19 residues. The CDR3 loop is CASSEATAGLAGGSYEQYF. In DNA, the CDR3 is TGTGCCAGCAGTGAAGCCACCGCGGGTCTAGCGGGAGGCTCCTACGAGCAGTACTTC.

This sequence joins TRBV19 and TRBJ1-2; TRBD1 aligns across 7 bases. CDR1 and CDR2 (germline): LNHDA, SQIVND (reference sequence). The trim removed 8 bases at V and 3 bases at J, leaving 9 bases unmatched. The CDR3 sequence is 14 residues long. The CDR3 DNA is TGTGCCAGTGGGACACAGGGGACCTACTATGGCTACACCTTC. This gives the protein CASGTQGTYYGYTF.

The chain links TRBV7-9 to TRBJ1-5; tentatively, D is TRBD1 (5 bases). Germline-derived CDR1 and CDR2 are SEHNR and FQNEAQ (reference sequence). V lost 5 bases and J 7 bases, leaving 9 bases between the germline ends. This CDR3 region has 12 residues. CDR3 amino acids: CASSRQGQPQHF. The CDR3 coding sequence is TGTGCCAGCAGCCGGCAGGGCCAGCCCCAGCATTTT.

The genes are TRBV7-7 and TRBJ2-5; TRBD2 aligns across 8 bases. Germline lookup yields CDR1 SSHAT and CDR2 FNYEAQ (reference sequence). With 4 bases clipped from V and 0 bases from J, the junction kept 4 bases outside the gene matches. This CDR3 is 15 amino acids long. The CDR3 spells CASSWRGEYQETQYF. The CDR3 region has the DNA TGTGCCAGCAGCTGGCGGGGGGAGTACCAAGAGACCCAGTACTTC.

The rearrangement joins TRBV7-9 to TRBJ2-3; 7 nucleotides match TRBD2. There are 11 residues in the CDR3. The V gene's germline CDR1 is SEHNR and CDR2 FQNEAQ (reference sequence). V lost 8 bases and J lost 5; bases outside the gene matches: 1. CDR3 protein: CASWGGDTQYF. DNA of the CDR3: TGTGCCAGCTGGGGGGGAGATACGCAGTATTTT.

The gene calls are TRBV6-6 and TRBJ2-7, with TRBD1 matching 9 bases. The CDR3 has 16 amino acids. The V segment lost 0 bases and the J segment 4 bases; nucleotides outside the gene matches: 7. Germline CDR1 MNHNY, CDR2 SVGAGI (reference sequence). The chain's CDR3 is CASSYSSPGQGYEQYF. The DNA for the CDR3 is TGTGCCAGCAGTTACTCGTCCCCGGGACAGGGATACGAGCAGTACTTC.

V and J are TRBV19 and TRBJ2-1; no definite D call. CDR3 size: 18 residues. CDR1 is LNHDA, CDR2 SQIVND, per germline (reference sequence). V was cut by 3 bases and J by 4 bases, with 22 bases left in between. The CDR3 coding sequence is TGTGCCAGTAGTATTGGGAATCTAGGGTCGGGTAGGTACAATGAGCAGTTCTTC. The encoded protein is CASSIGNLGSGRYNEQFF.

This clone was seen a few times. The V call is TRBV10-2, the J call TRBJ1-5; D is unclear. The CDR3 spans 14 residues. The V gene's germline CDR1 is WSHSY and CDR2 SAAADI. V lost 6 bases and J lost 5, with 14 bases in between. CDR3 DNA sequence: TGCGCCAGCAGCGAGCTAGGGTTTCATCAGCCCCAGCATTTT. Protein sequence: CASSELGFHQPQHF.

This sequence joins TRBV6-6 and TRBJ2-5; D unresolved. CDR3 length equals 14 residues. V was pared by 6 bases and J by 4 bases, with 15 bases between. The germline V gene has CDR1 MNHNY and CDR2 SVGAGI (reference sequence). The CDR3 coding sequence is TGTGCCAGCAGGAGAAGTTTGGGGTTAGAGACCCAGTACTTC. This codes for CASRRSLGLETQYF.

This sequence joins TRBV7-9 and TRBJ2-4; D is unclear. Trimming left V 4 bases short and J 9 bases short, with 10 bases between. The length of the CDR3 is 12 residues. Germline CDR1 is SEHNR and CDR2 is FQNEAQ (reference sequence). CDR3 nucleotide sequence: TGTGCCAGCAGCTCTTTGTCGGGCATTCAGTACTTC. Translation gives CASSSLSGIQYF. The full variable domain, with the rest looked up from reference TRBV7-9 and TRBJ2-4, is DTGVSQNPRHKITKRGQNVTFRCDPISEHNRLYWYRQTLGQGPEFLTYFQNEAQLEKSRLLSDRFSAERPKGSFSTLEIQRTEQGDSAMYLCASSSLSGIQYFGAGTRLSVL.

The V and J genes are TRBV27 and TRBJ2-7, with 13 nucleotides matching TRBD2. The V and J ends lost 6 bases and 3 bases, in that order; junction bases with no gene match: 2. The germline gives CDR1 MNHEY, CDR2 SMNVEV (reference sequence). This CDR3 region has 14 residues. CDR3 loop: CASRTSGRIYEQYF. In nucleotides, the CDR3 is TGTGCCAGCAGGACTAGCGGGAGGATCTACGAGCAGTACTTC.

The chain couples TRBV5-1 to TRBJ1-3, with a possible D match to TRBD1 (6 bases). The CDR3 is made up of 17 amino acids. Germline CDR1 is SGHRS and CDR2 is YFSETQ. V was trimmed by 1 base and J by 4 bases, leaving 18 bases between them. CDR3: CASSLRPPGEGGNTIYF. The CDR3 region has the DNA TGCGCCAGCAGCTTGCGTCCACCAGGGGAGGGAGGAAACACCATATATTTT. Drawing the rest from reference TRBV5-1 and TRBJ1-3, the complete variable domain is KAGVTQTPRYLIKTRGQQVTLSCSPISGHRSVSWYQQTPGQGLQFLFEYFSETQRNKGNFPGRFSGRQFSNSRSEMNVSTLELGDSALYLCASSLRPPGEGGNTIYFGEGSWLTVV.

J is TRBJ1-2 and V is TRBV7-9, with D possibly being TRBD1 (5 bases). There are 14 residues in the CDR3. Germline CDR1 is SEHNR and CDR2 is FQNEAQ (reference sequence). Trimming left V 5 bases short and J 4 bases short, with 14 bases between. The CDR3 protein is CASSRDGGVYGYTF. The DNA for the CDR3 is TGTGCCAGCAGCCGGGACGGTGGCGTCTATGGCTACACCTTC.

The chain is built from TRBV4-2 and TRBJ1-4; D is unclear. Trimming removed 1 base from V and 3 bases from J, with 12 bases in between. The CDR3 spans 16 residues. Germline V gene data show CDR1 as LGHNA and CDR2 as YNFKEQ. CDR3 DNA: TGTGCCAGCAGCCAAGGTGCTTCCGAAGCTAATGAAAAACTGTTTTTT. Amino acids: CASSQGASEANEKLFF.

This clone turned up a few times. V and J are TRBV28 and TRBJ1-5; 7 bases agree with TRBD1. The V gene's germline CDR1 is MDHEN and CDR2 SYDVKM. The length of the CDR3 is 14 residues. Trimming took 6 bases from V and 7 from J; bases not matched to a gene: 9. The CDR3 DNA follows: TGTGCCAGCAGACTACCAGGGGGGCTGCAGCCCCAGCATTTT. Encoded protein: CASRLPGGLQPQHF.

V and J are TRBV10-3 and TRBJ1-1; D possibly corresponds to TRBD1 (6 bases). The CDR3 runs to 13 residues. Per germline, CDR1 ENHRY and CDR2 SYGVKD. V lost 10 bases to trimming and J lost 2 bases, with 14 bases between them. The CDR3 DNA sequence: TGTGCCACCGCTAACAGGGAAAACACTGAAGCTTTCTTT. Its protein product is CATANRENTEAFF.

The J gene is TRBJ1-1, the V gene TRBV10-2, with D unclear. Trimming removed 2 bases at V and 3 bases at J, with 13 bases between. CDR3 length equals 15 residues. CDR1 is WSHSY and CDR2 is SAAADI in the germline V gene. For the CDR3, the DNA is TGCGCCAGCAGTGAGACGGCCGGGTGGGACACTGAAGCTTTCTTT. Translating it yields CASSETAGWDTEAFF.

The gene calls are TRBV10-3 and TRBJ1-2, with D unresolved. With 0 bases removed from V and 5 bases from J, the gap between germline ends came to 13 bases. The CDR3 totals 15 residues. CDR1 ENHRY and CDR2 SYGVKD come from the germline V gene. This CDR3 is CAISESGNRVYGYTF. Written as DNA, the CDR3 is TGTGCCATCAGTGAGTCAGGGAATAGGGTATATGGCTACACCTTC.

This chain joins TRBV11-2 and TRBJ2-6; D not certain. The germline V gene has CDR1 SGHAT and CDR2 FQNNGV. The CDR3 sequence is 12 residues long. V was clipped by 4 bases and J by 7 bases, with 5 bases between them. The DNA of the CDR3 is TGTGCCAGCAGCTCCTCCGCCAACGTCCTGACTTTC. Amino acid sequence: CASSSSANVLTF.

The chain uses TRBV11-2 and TRBJ2-3, with 13 bases lining up with TRBD2. CDR1 is SGHAT, CDR2 FQNNGV, per germline. The CDR3 runs 16 residues. V was clipped by 5 bases and J by 2 bases; unmatched bases: 4. CDR3 protein: CASSQLAGGNTDTQYF. In DNA form, the CDR3 reads TGTGCCAGCAGCCAACTAGCGGGAGGGAACACAGATACGCAGTATTTT.

The chain joins TRBV6-6 to TRBJ1-4; D gene ambiguous. Per the germline V gene, CDR1 is MNHNY and CDR2 is SVGAGI (reference sequence). This CDR3 is 13 amino acids long. V shed 5 bases and J shed 8 bases, with 12 bases lying between them. CDR3 loop: CASSPPSREKLFF. CDR3 in DNA: TGTGCCAGCAGTCCTCCCTCGCGGGAAAAACTGTTTTTT.

DNA for the CDR3: TGTGCCAGCAGCTTAGAACGGGTGGGGAACACTGAAGCTTTCTTT. This translates into CASSLERVGNTEAFF. The V gene is TRBV7-8, the J gene TRBJ1-1, with D uncertain. The germline V gene encodes CDR1 SGHVS and CDR2 FQNEAQ. This CDR3 is built from 15 residues. V lost 1 base, J lost 1 base, and 10 bases lay in between.

The chain recombines TRBV28 with TRBJ2-2; 7 nucleotides line up with TRBD1. Trimming took 6 bases from V and 5 from J; bases not matched to a gene: 9. Germline values: CDR1 MDHEN, CDR2 SYDVKM. The length of the CDR3 is 15 residues. The CDR3 DNA follows: TGTGCCAGCAGGCCTTCGACAGGGCTTACCGGGGAGCTGTTTTTT. This sequence encodes CASRPSTGLTGELFF.

The chain couples TRBV11-2 to TRBJ2-1; TRBD2 agrees at 9 bases. CDR1 and CDR2 from the germline V gene are SGHAT and FQNNGV. With 5 bases clipped from V and 1 base from J, the junction kept 3 bases outside the gene matches. CDR3 length: 15 amino acids. CDR3 sequence reads: CASSPAGGSYNEQFF. The CDR3 coding sequence is TGTGCCAGCAGCCCAGCGGGAGGTTCCTACAATGAGCAGTTCTTC.

Only a few counts were recorded for this clone. This chain links TRBV20-1 with TRBJ1-6, with D possibly TRBD1 on 5 matching bases. The length of the CDR3 is 8 residues. Germline lookup yields CDR1 DFQATT and CDR2 SNEGSKA (reference sequence). The CDR3 here is CRGPHLHF. CDR3 DNA: TGCAGGGGGCCCCACCTTCACTTT.

The rearrangement joins TRBV19 to TRBJ2-3, with TRBD1 as a possible D gene (5 bases). Deletions cut 3 bases from V and 0 bases from J, with 16 bases between. The CDR3 has 17 amino acids. The germline V gene has CDR1 LNHDA and CDR2 SQIVND (reference sequence). The CDR3 spells CASSISLGVKSTDTQYF. The CDR3 DNA follows: TGTGCCAGTAGTATCTCTTTAGGGGTGAAGAGCACAGATACGCAGTATTTT. Together with reference TRBV19 and TRBJ2-3, the CDR3 gives the full variable domain: DGGITQSPKYLFRKEGQNVTLSCEQNLNHDAMYWYRQDPGQGLRLIYYSQIVNDFQKGDIAEGYSVSREKKESFPLTVTSAQKNPTAFYLCASSISLGVKSTDTQYFGPGTRLTVL.

The genes are TRBV15 and TRBJ1-2; D unclear. The CDR3 runs 12 residues. Germline CDR1 and CDR2: LNHNV and YYDKDF (reference sequence). V was trimmed by 0 bases and J by 8 bases, leaving 7 bases between them. This CDR3 is CATSRDLGGYTF. CDR3 DNA sequence: TGTGCCACCAGCAGAGACTTGGGGGGCTACACCTTC.

Only a few counts were recorded for this clone. The V and J genes are TRBV19 and TRBJ1-2, with D possibly matching TRBD1 (5 bases). Germline loops: CDR1 LNHDA, CDR2 SQIVND (reference sequence). Deletions cut 8 bases from V and 6 bases from J, with 10 bases between. The CDR3 totals 11 residues. CDR3 sequence: CASGQGHGYTF. The CDR3 coding sequence is TGTGCCAGTGGCCAGGGCCATGGCTACACCTTC.